This is a list of T cell receptor beta chains from one sample in a study of blood T cell repertoires in COVID-19. Libraries were prepared by immunoSEQ multiplex PCR; TCRdb keeps only in-frame clonotypes and omits some of them. The profile covers approximately 170,000 clones, with more than 80% appearing a single time and roughly 12% taken by the ten largest. The material sequenced was PBMCs or T cells enriched from blood (not recorded which). The receptors originated from a man in his fifties who had recovered from COVID-19. CDR3s include the opening cysteine and the closing phenylalanine or tryptophan. Each record gives: J gene, clone size, V gene, D gene, CDR3 protein, CDR3 DNA. D genes are given only for firm matches. Size is omitted from some rows. Given values are once, few, many or a class for expanded clones.

J: TRBJ1-5; size: NA; V: TRBV7-8; D: NA; CDR3: CASSPRTSYSNQPQHF; DNA: TGTGCCAGCAGCCCCCGGACATCTTATAGCAATCAGCCCCAGCATTTT
J: TRBJ1-2; size: once; V: TRBV12-3/TRBV12-4; D: NA; CDR3: CASRSTGSSGYTF; DNA: TGTGCCAGCAGGTCGACAGGTTCGAGCGGCTACACCTTC
J: TRBJ2-1; size: NA; V: TRBV3-1/TRBV3-2; D: TRBD2; CDR3: CARLQLAGGYNEQFF; DNA: TGTGCCAGGCTGCAACTAGCGGGGGGGTACAATGAGCAGTTCTTC
J: TRBJ2-3; size: NA; V: TRBV28; D: NA; CDR3: CASRDADTPSTDTQYF; DNA: TGTGCCAGCAGAGACGCGGACACGCCTAGCACAGATACGCAGTATTTT
J: TRBJ2-7; size: NA; V: TRBV12-5; D: NA; CDR3: CASGIKRGTAATYEQYF; DNA: TGTGCTAGTGGGATAAAACGGGGGACGGCGGCTACCTACGAGCAGTACTTC
J: TRBJ2-3; size: few; V: TRBV20-1; D: TRBD2; CDR3: CSASRTSGGAGTQYF; DNA: TGCAGTGCTAGTCGGACTAGCGGGGGGGCAGGTACGCAGTATTTT
J: TRBJ1-1; size: NA; V: TRBV19; D: NA; CDR3: CASSADRNTEAFF; DNA: TGTGCCAGTAGTGCCGACAGGAACACTGAAGCTTTCTTT
J: TRBJ1-6; size: NA; V: TRBV6-5; D: NA; CDR3: CASSIQGRSPLHF; DNA: TGTGCCAGCAGTATACAGGGCCGTTCACCCCTCCACTTT
J: TRBJ2-3; size: NA; V: TRBV3-1/TRBV3-2; D: TRBD2; CDR3: CASSQFFGSGGADTQYF; DNA: TGTGCCAGCAGCCAATTTTTTGGTAGCGGGGGGGCAGATACGCAGTATTTT
J: TRBJ2-3; size: NA; V: TRBV18; D: NA; CDR3: CASSYRDIPTDTQYF; DNA: TGTGCCAGCTCTTACCGGGACATCCCCACAGATACGCAGTATTTT
J: TRBJ1-5; size: NA; V: TRBV3-1/TRBV3-2; D: TRBD1; CDR3: CASSHGPGQLNQPQHF; DNA: TGTGCCAGCAGCCACGGCCCGGGACAGCTAAATCAGCCCCAGCATTTT
J: TRBJ2-2; size: NA; V: TRBV3-1/TRBV3-2; D: NA; CDR3: CASSQAYAGFPGELFF; DNA: TGTGCCAGCAGCCAAGCCTACGCGGGGTTTCCCGGGGAGCTGTTTTTT
J: TRBJ1-5; size: NA; V: TRBV28; D: NA; CDR3: CASSSGEQGYRPQHF; DNA: TGTGCCAGCAGTTCAGGAGAACAGGGTTATAGGCCCCAGCATTTT
J: TRBJ1-3; size: NA; V: TRBV7-9; D: NA; CDR3: CASSFLQDSGNTIYF; DNA: TGTGCCAGCAGCTTCCTACAGGACTCTGGAAACACCATATATTTT
J: TRBJ1-5; size: NA; V: TRBV30; D: NA; CDR3: CAWSLQSNQPQHF; DNA: TGTGCCTGGAGTTTACAGAGCAATCAGCCCCAGCATTTT
J: TRBJ1-2; size: once; V: TRBV5-6; D: TRBD1; CDR3: CASSQRQGWNGYTF; DNA: TGTGCCAGCAGCCAACGACAGGGGTGGAATGGCTACACCTTC
J: TRBJ1-2; size: NA; V: TRBV5-6; D: NA; CDR3: CASSQQRTETYGYTF; DNA: TGTGCCAGCAGCCAACAGAGGACAGAGACGTATGGCTACACCTTC
J: TRBJ2-2; size: NA; V: TRBV4-2; D: NA; CDR3: CASSQERWDGGLDTGELFF; DNA: TGTGCCAGCAGCCAAGAGCGATGGGACGGGGGGCTGGACACCGGGGAGCTGTTTTTT
J: TRBJ1-2; size: NA; V: TRBV18; D: NA; CDR3: CASSYTVGENYGYTF; DNA: TGTGCCAGCTCGTATACGGTGGGCGAGAACTATGGCTACACCTTC
J: TRBJ2-5; size: few; V: TRBV19; D: TRBD1; CDR3: CASSLTGGANQETQYF; DNA: TGTGCCAGTAGCTTGACAGGGGGGGCAAACCAAGAGACCCAGTACTTC
J: TRBJ2-1; size: NA; V: TRBV5-1; D: NA; CDR3: CASSLDRVHEQFF; DNA: TGCGCCAGCAGCTTGGACAGGGTGCATGAGCAGTTCTTC
J: TRBJ2-2; size: few; V: TRBV5-1; D: NA; CDR3: CASSLTANPNTGELFF; DNA: TGCGCCAGCAGCTTGACAGCTAACCCGAACACCGGGGAGCTGTTTTTT
J: TRBJ2-1; size: NA; V: TRBV12-3/TRBV12-4; D: TRBD2; CDR3: CASKRGAGNEQFF; DNA: TGTGCCAGCAAGCGGGGGGCCGGGAATGAGCAGTTCTTC
J: TRBJ2-5; size: NA; V: TRBV5-1; D: NA; CDR3: CASSLGQGRGETQYF; DNA: TGCGCCAGCAGCTTGGGACAGGGGAGGGGAGAGACCCAGTACTTC
J: TRBJ2-1; size: NA; V: TRBV7-3; D: NA; CDR3: CASSLLSRTGTSYNEQFF; DNA: TGTGCCAGCAGCTTACTTTCACGAACCGGGACTTCCTACAATGAGCAGTTCTTC
J: TRBJ1-2; size: NA; V: TRBV27; D: TRBD1; CDR3: CASSQGQHYGYTF; DNA: TGTGCCAGCAGTCAGGGACAGCATTATGGCTACACCTTC
J: TRBJ1-3; size: NA; V: TRBV29-1; D: NA; CDR3: CSVEGDGTPGNTIYF; DNA: TGCAGCGTTGAAGGGGACGGGACTCCGGGAAACACCATATATTTT
J: TRBJ2-5; size: NA; V: TRBV5-1; D: TRBD2; CDR3: CASRIGGAYGETQYF; DNA: TGCGCCAGCAGAATCGGGGGGGCGTACGGTGAGACCCAGTACTTC
J: TRBJ2-7; size: medium-sized; V: TRBV3-1/TRBV3-2; D: TRBD2; CDR3: CASSQGLAGGPVGYEQYF; DNA: TGTGCCAGCAGCCAAGGACTAGCGGGGGGGCCGGTTGGTTACGAGCAGTACTTC
J: TRBJ2-7; size: NA; V: TRBV5-1; D: NA; CDR3: CASSLESTEDYEQYF; DNA: TGCGCCAGCAGCTTGGAGAGCACCGAGGACTACGAGCAGTACTTC
J: TRBJ1-1; size: NA; V: TRBV5-8; D: TRBD1; CDR3: CASSWGRTGPEAFF; DNA: TGTGCCAGCAGTTGGGGTAGGACAGGACCTGAAGCTTTCTTT
J: TRBJ1-2; size: NA; V: TRBV4-1; D: TRBD1; CDR3: CASSPGTAEANYGYTF; DNA: TGCGCCAGCAGCCCAGGGACAGCAGAAGCTAACTATGGCTACACCTTC
J: TRBJ2-7; size: NA; V: TRBV2; D: TRBD1; CDR3: CATTGISSYEQYF; DNA: TGTGCCACGACAGGGATCTCTTCCTACGAGCAGTACTTC
J: TRBJ1-1; size: NA; V: TRBV11-2; D: NA; CDR3: CASSPRPGQSEAFF; DNA: TGTGCCAGCAGCCCCCGACCCGGACAGAGTGAAGCTTTCTTT
J: TRBJ1-3; size: NA; V: TRBV5-6; D: NA; CDR3: CASSVTGSGNTIYF; DNA: TGTGCCAGCAGCGTGACAGGCTCTGGAAACACCATATATTTT
J: TRBJ1-3; size: NA; V: TRBV5-1; D: NA; CDR3: CASSSLDKGNTIYF; DNA: TGCGCCAGCAGCTCCCTGGACAAGGGAAACACCATATATTTT
J: TRBJ2-7; size: NA; V: TRBV2; D: NA; CDR3: CASRRSGFYEQYF; DNA: TGTGCCAGCAGGAGGTCGGGTTTCTACGAGCAGTACTTC
J: TRBJ2-1; size: NA; V: TRBV12-5; D: TRBD2; CDR3: CASGLVHAGDNEQFF; DNA: TGTGCTAGTGGTTTGGTACATGCGGGGGACAATGAGCAGTTCTTC
J: TRBJ1-5; size: NA; V: TRBV12-5; D: NA; CDR3: CASGLVLGGAGQPQHF; DNA: TGTGCTAGTGGTTTGGTACTAGGGGGGGCCGGTCAGCCCCAGCATTTT
J: TRBJ2-7; size: NA; V: TRBV6-5; D: TRBD1; CDR3: CASRDRGGRDEQYF; DNA: TGTGCCAGCAGAGACAGGGGCGGCAGGGACGAGCAGTACTTC
J: TRBJ1-3; size: NA; V: TRBV5-1; D: NA; CDR3: CASGPGTIFNTIYF; DNA: TGCGCCAGCGGCCCCGGGACAATCTTTAACACCATATATTTT
J: TRBJ1-4; size: NA; V: TRBV18; D: TRBD1; CDR3: CASSPRQGAKTNEKLFF; DNA: TGTGCCAGCTCACCGAGACAGGGGGCGAAAACTAATGAAAAACTGTTTTTT
J: TRBJ1-4; size: NA; V: TRBV7-6; D: NA; CDR3: CASSLEVRAPNEKLFF; DNA: TGTGCCAGCAGCTTAGAGGTGCGGGCCCCTAATGAAAAACTGTTTTTT
J: TRBJ1-1; size: NA; V: TRBV9; D: NA; CDR3: CASSEVGRTEAFF; DNA: TGTGCCAGCAGCGAGGTTGGGAGGACTGAAGCTTTCTTT
J: TRBJ1-3; size: NA; V: TRBV5-6; D: NA; CDR3: CASSQTGKENTIYF; DNA: TGTGCCAGCAGCCAGACAGGAAAGGAAAACACCATATATTTT
J: TRBJ1-2; size: NA; V: TRBV10-2; D: NA; CDR3: CASSEGGHRVGGYTF; DNA: TGCGCCAGCAGTGAGGGCGGGCACAGGGTCGGCGGCTACACCTTC
J: TRBJ2-7; size: NA; V: TRBV19; D: NA; CDR3: CASSETLSTSYEQYF; DNA: TGTGCCAGTAGCGAGACTTTGTCCACCTCCTACGAGCAGTACTTC
J: TRBJ1-1; size: once; V: TRBV5-1; D: NA; CDR3: CASSLRTGPNTEAFF; DNA: TGCGCCAGCAGCTTGAGAACAGGACCGAACACTGAAGCTTTCTTT
J: TRBJ1-5; size: NA; V: TRBV6-5; D: NA; CDR3: CASSYGGKGFQPQHF; DNA: TGTGCCAGCAGTTACGGGGGGAAGGGGTTTCAGCCCCAGCATTTT
J: TRBJ1-2; size: NA; V: TRBV7-9; D: NA; CDR3: CASAERRSYGYTF; DNA: TGTGCCAGCGCCGAAAGGAGAAGCTATGGCTACACCTTC
J: TRBJ1-2; size: NA; V: TRBV19; D: NA; CDR3: CASSIDSLYGYTF; DNA: TGTGCCAGTAGTATCGACAGCCTGTATGGCTACACCTTC
J: TRBJ2-1; size: NA; V: TRBV7-2; D: NA; CDR3: CASSLDPGQNYNEQFF; DNA: TGTGCCAGCAGCTTAGATCCGGGTCAGAACTACAATGAGCAGTTCTTC
J: TRBJ2-7; size: NA; V: TRBV5-1; D: NA; CDR3: CASSPGHTSSYEQYF; DNA: TGCGCCAGCAGCCCGGGACACACTAGCTCCTACGAGCAGTACTTC
J: TRBJ2-7; size: NA; V: TRBV15; D: TRBD1; CDR3: CATSRGPGQGTYEQYF; DNA: TGTGCCACCAGCAGAGGACCGGGACAGGGAACCTACGAGCAGTACTTC
J: TRBJ1-5; size: NA; V: TRBV19; D: TRBD1; CDR3: CASSRGQGINQPQHF; DNA: TGTGCCAGTAGTCGGGGACAGGGCATCAATCAGCCCCAGCATTTT
J: TRBJ2-7; size: NA; V: TRBV27; D: TRBD1; CDR3: CASSSAQGVEQYF; DNA: TGTGCCAGCAGTTCCGCACAGGGGGTCGAGCAGTACTTC
J: TRBJ2-7; size: NA; V: TRBV29-1; D: TRBD1; CDR3: CSVCAGGSYEQYF; DNA: TGCAGCGTCTGTGCAGGGGGATCCTACGAGCAGTACTTC
J: TRBJ2-7; size: NA; V: TRBV28; D: NA; CDR3: CASSLPGTRYEQYF; DNA: TGTGCCAGCAGTTTACCGGGAACCCGCTACGAGCAGTACTTC
J: TRBJ2-3; size: NA; V: TRBV29-1; D: NA; CDR3: CSAKGTGLTDTQYF; DNA: TGCAGCGCCAAAGGAACAGGCCTCACAGATACGCAGTATTTT
J: TRBJ1-6; size: NA; V: TRBV5-4; D: TRBD1; CDR3: CASSLGQGGNSPLHF; DNA: TGTGCCAGCAGCTTGGGACAGGGAGGTAATTCACCCCTCCACTTT